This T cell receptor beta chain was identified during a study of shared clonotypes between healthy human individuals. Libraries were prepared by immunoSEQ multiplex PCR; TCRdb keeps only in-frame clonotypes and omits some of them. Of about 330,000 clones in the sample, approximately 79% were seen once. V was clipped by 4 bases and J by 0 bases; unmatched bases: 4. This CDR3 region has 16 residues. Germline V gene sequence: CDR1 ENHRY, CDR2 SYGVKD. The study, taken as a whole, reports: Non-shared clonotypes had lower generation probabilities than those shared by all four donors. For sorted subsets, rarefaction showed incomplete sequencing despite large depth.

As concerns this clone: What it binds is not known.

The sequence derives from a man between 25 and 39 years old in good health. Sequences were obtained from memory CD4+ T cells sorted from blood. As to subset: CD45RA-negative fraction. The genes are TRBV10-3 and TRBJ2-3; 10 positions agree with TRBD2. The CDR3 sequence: CAISGTTSGSTDTQYF. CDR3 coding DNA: TGTGCCATCAGTGGGACGACTAGCGGGAGCACAGATACGCAGTATTTT.